The rows below give T cell receptor beta chains drawn from one sample of a study of CD8+CD57+ T cells in acquired aplastic anemia. MiXCR, applied by TCRdb to the reads, yields one record per CDR3 protein. This table holds fewer than 250,000 distinct CDR3 sequences, around 45% found once. Sequencing was done on a sample of sorted CD4+, CD8+, or CD8+CD57+ T cells (not recorded which) from PBMCs. The receptors here all came from a human donor with aplastic anemia. Both conserved end residues are part of each CDR3. A D gene is named only where the DNA matches it firmly. Not every row has a clone size; where given, it reads once, few, many or a size class.

TGTGCCACCAGCAGAGATTCGTGGGGGGCGCACACTGAAGCTTTCTTT | CATSRDSWGAHTEAFF | - | TRBJ1-1 | TRBV15 | many
TGTGCCAGCAGCGGGACGTTGGGGGAAAAACTGTTTTTT | CASSGTLGEKLFF | - | TRBJ1-4 | TRBV7-6 | -
TGTGCCAGCAGCCAAGTCGCGGGGCCGCCGCCTGGAAACACCATATATTTT | CASSQVAGPPPGNTIYF | - | TRBJ1-3 | TRBV7-9 | few
TGTGCCAGTGAGGCAGCGGGGAACACTGAAGCTTTCTTT | CASEAAGNTEAFF | - | TRBJ1-1 | TRBV6-5 | -
TGTGCCAGCAGTGCCGGGACGGCGAACACCGGGGAGCTGTTTTTT | CASSAGTANTGELFF | - | TRBJ2-2 | TRBV2 | -
TGTGCCAGCAGCAGGACTAGCGGGGGGGAGGACACCGGGGAGCTGTTTTTT | CASSRTSGGEDTGELFF | TRBD2 | TRBJ2-2 | TRBV7-3 | -
TGTGCCACCAGCAGAGGGACAGGGAACACAGATACGCAGTATTTT | CATSRGTGNTDTQYF | TRBD1 | TRBJ2-3 | TRBV15 | -
TGCGCCAGCAGCCAGGTGGCCGGGACATCCTCCTACGAGCAGTACTTC | CASSQVAGTSSYEQYF | - | TRBJ2-7 | TRBV4-1 | many
TGTGCCACCAGCGGAATTCAAAGGACGGGACGTGCTGAAGCTTTCTTT | CATSGIQRTGRAEAFF | - | TRBJ1-1 | TRBV15 | -
TGCAGTGCTAGAGGATCAGGGGGCGATTATTACGAGCAGTACTTC | CSARGSGGDYYEQYF | TRBD1 | TRBJ2-7 | TRBV20-1 | many
TGTGCCAGCAGTGACTCGACTAGCGGGGACAATGAGCAGTTCTTC | CASSDSTSGDNEQFF | TRBD2 | TRBJ2-1 | TRBV12-3/TRBV12-4 | once
TGTGCCAGCAGCTTAATCACAGACTCCTACGAGCAGTACTTC | CASSLITDSYEQYF | - | TRBJ2-7 | TRBV5-6 | many
TGTGCCAGCAGTGCCGAGGACAGGAACAATTCACCCCTCCACTTT | CASSAEDRNNSPLHF | TRBD1 | TRBJ1-6 | TRBV6-4 | many
TGTGCCAGTAGTATAGAAACACGGAGTGAAGCTTTCTTT | CASSIETRSEAFF | - | TRBJ1-1 | TRBV19 | -
TGTGCCAGCAGTCTGGGACAGGGGGGAGAGACCCAGTACTTC | CASSLGQGGETQYF | TRBD1 | TRBJ2-5 | TRBV28 | -
TGTGCCAGCAGTTTAAAACAGATTAACTATGGCTACACCTTC | CASSLKQINYGYTF | - | TRBJ1-2 | TRBV28 | -
TGTGCCAGCAGTGACGTACAGCGCTCTAGCACAGATACGCAGTATTTT | CASSDVQRSSTDTQYF | - | TRBJ2-3 | TRBV25-1 | -
TGTGCCAGCAGTGAAATTGGCGGGACCGGCAGGTCTGGCTACACCTTC | CASSEIGGTGRSGYTF | - | TRBJ1-2 | TRBV2 | once
TGTGCCACCTCCCTCGGACAACACACTGAAGCTTTCTTT | CATSLGQHTEAFF | - | TRBJ1-1 | TRBV27 | few
TGTGCCAGCAGTTTATCGGCAGGGGTGAACACTGAAGCTTTCTTT | CASSLSAGVNTEAFF | - | TRBJ1-1 | TRBV27 | many
TGTGCCAGCAGCTCCCCCATCGACGAGACAGGTGCCGTCTCCTACAATGAGCAGTTCTTC | CASSSPIDETGAVSYNEQFF | - | TRBJ2-1 | TRBV13 | -
TGTGCCAGCAGTGACTTCCCCGCGGAGACCCAGTACTTC | CASSDFPAETQYF | - | TRBJ2-5 | TRBV9 | -
TGTGCCAGCAGCCTGACCGGGACAGGGGCCTCCGAGCAGTACTTC | CASSLTGTGASEQYF | TRBD1 | TRBJ2-7 | TRBV11-2 | -
TGCAGCGTTGGAGGGGGCTACGAGCAGTACTTC | CSVGGGYEQYF | - | TRBJ2-7 | TRBV29-1 | many
TGTGCCAGCAGCTATGGGGGGGAGTGGTATGGCTACACCTTC | CASSYGGEWYGYTF | - | TRBJ1-2 | TRBV14 | -
TGTGCCAGCAGCAAGACTAGGAGCGGAGAGACCCAGTACTTC | CASSKTRSGETQYF | - | TRBJ2-5 | TRBV7-2 | -
TGTGCCAGCAGTGAGGGGGGACCAGGGGTGCAAGATACGCAGTATTTT | CASSEGGPGVQDTQYF | - | TRBJ2-3 | TRBV2 | -
TGTGCCAGCAGCTTAGCGGGGCAGCTGGAAAATGGCTACACCTTC | CASSLAGQLENGYTF | - | TRBJ1-2 | TRBV7-9 | once
TGTGCCAGCAGCAACCGACAGGGTCGCACTGAAGCTTTCTTT | CASSNRQGRTEAFF | TRBD1 | TRBJ1-1 | TRBV7-3 | -
TGTGCCAGCAGCTACCTAGCGGGAGGACCCAATGAGCAGTTCTTC | CASSYLAGGPNEQFF | TRBD2 | TRBJ2-1 | TRBV11-2 | many
TGTGCCAGCAGCACCACAGGGAACTATGGCTACACCTTC | CASSTTGNYGYTF | - | TRBJ1-2 | TRBV12-3/TRBV12-4 | -
TGTGCCACCAGCAGACTAGGGACTAGCGGGGCGGAGACCCAGTACTTC | CATSRLGTSGAETQYF | TRBD2 | TRBJ2-5 | TRBV15 | -
TGCGCCAGCAGCCAAGGCGGGGGAGGGAGCGAGACCCAGTACTTC | CASSQGGGGSETQYF | TRBD2 | TRBJ2-5 | TRBV4-3 | -
TGTGCCAGCAGCCTATCAGGAAAATCGAATCAGCCCCAGCATTTT | CASSLSGKSNQPQHF | - | TRBJ1-5 | TRBV7-2 | once
TGTGCCAGCAGCGGGCAATCCGGGTCCAGCTACAATGAGCAGTTCTTC | CASSGQSGSSYNEQFF | - | TRBJ2-1 | TRBV9 | many
TGCAGCGTTGAAGGGGGCGATGATGGCTACACCTTC | CSVEGGDDGYTF | - | TRBJ1-2 | TRBV29-1 | once
TGTGCCAGCAGCTCCGGGACTAGCGGGTCCCCGGGGGAGACCCAGTACTTC | CASSSGTSGSPGETQYF | TRBD2 | TRBJ2-5 | TRBV7-6 | few
TGCGCCAGCAGCTCGTCCGGGACAGGGGTCATGAACACTGAAGCTTTCTTT | CASSSSGTGVMNTEAFF | TRBD1 | TRBJ1-1 | TRBV5-1 | many
TGTGCCAGTGAGCCGCCGGGACAGATGAACACTGAAGCTTTCTTT | CASEPPGQMNTEAFF | TRBD1 | TRBJ1-1 | TRBV7-4 | many
TGTGCCAGCAGCCAAGAATGGGGTGTCAATGAGCAGTTCTTC | CASSQEWGVNEQFF | - | TRBJ2-1 | TRBV3-1 | many
TGTGCCAGCAGTGTGAAGGGCTGGAGCACTGAAGCTTTCTTT | CASSVKGWSTEAFF | - | TRBJ1-1 | TRBV2 | -
TGTGCCAGCAGCACACGGGACAGGGGGTTCGGGGATGAGCAGTTCTTC | CASSTRDRGFGDEQFF | TRBD1 | TRBJ2-1 | TRBV9 | many
TGTGCCAGCAGTTACTCAACGCCTAGCGGGACCGACACCGGGGAGCTGTTTTTT | CASSYSTPSGTDTGELFF | TRBD2 | TRBJ2-2 | TRBV6-5 | -
TGCAGCGTAGGAACCGGAATTCGAGGCACTGAAGCTTTCTTT | CSVGTGIRGTEAFF | - | TRBJ1-1 | TRBV29-1 | -
TGTGCCAGCAGCTTGCGGACAGCCTATGGCTACACCTTC | CASSLRTAYGYTF | - | TRBJ1-2 | TRBV7-3 | -
TGTGCCAGCAGCCCACGTCCATGGGAAAAACTGTTTTTT | CASSPRPWEKLFF | - | TRBJ1-4 | TRBV7-6 | -
TGTGCCAGCCGGGAAGCGGGGGGCTACAATGAGCAGTTCTTC | CASREAGGYNEQFF | TRBD2 | TRBJ2-1 | TRBV27 | few
TGTGCCAGCAGCTCACAGGGCATCTCCTACGAGCAGTACTTC | CASSSQGISYEQYF | - | TRBJ2-7 | TRBV7-9 | -
TGCAGTGCTAGAGATGAAGTGTTGAACACTGAAGCTTTCTTT | CSARDEVLNTEAFF | - | TRBJ1-1 | TRBV20-1 | -
TGTGCCAGCAGTTTAGCCCCGACAGATTCGGACTACGAGCAGTACTTC | CASSLAPTDSDYEQYF | - | TRBJ2-7 | TRBV27 | many
TGTGCCAACAGTTTATCTGGCTATGAGCAGTTCTTC | CANSLSGYEQFF | - | TRBJ2-1 | TRBV27 | -
TGTGCCAGCTCACCAAGACAGCCCTACGAGCAGTACTTC | CASSPRQPYEQYF | - | TRBJ2-7 | TRBV18 | few
TGTGCCAGCAGTTTCTCAGGGGGCGATCCTCGGCGCGTTAACTATGGCTACACCTTC | CASSFSGGDPRRVNYGYTF | TRBD1 | TRBJ1-2 | TRBV2 | -
TGTGCCAGCAAACGAGGGAGGGTAAGGAACACTGAAGCTTTCTTT | CASKRGRVRNTEAFF | - | TRBJ1-1 | TRBV27 | few
TGTGCCATCTCTACCGGGACTCTCAATTCACCCCTCCACTTT | CAISTGTLNSPLHF | - | TRBJ1-6 | TRBV19 | many
TGTGCCAGCCCATCGGACTATACCTACGAGCAGTACTTC | CASPSDYTYEQYF | - | TRBJ2-7 | TRBV18 | -